What follows are 5 T cell receptor beta chains derived from one specimen sequenced in a study of OX40 agonist ivuxolimab in advanced cancers. Produced via immunoSEQ multiplex PCR; TCRdb's table is partial and in-frame only. The sample yields more than 45,000 clones, about 88% seen once. The sequences come from CD4+ or CD8+ T cells sorted from blood, collected in a trial of the OX40 agonist ivuxolimab. These receptor sequences come from an adult with an advanced solid tumor such as melanoma, head and neck, liver or kidney cancer.

This chain connects TRBV6-6 to TRBJ2-5; TRBD1 matches 7 bases. V gave up 6 bases and J gave up 4 bases; unmatched junction bases: 8. The CDR3 runs to 14 residues. Germline CDR1 is MNHNY and CDR2 is SVGAGI (reference sequence). CDR3: CASRHGTVRETQYF. CDR3 nucleotides: TGTGCCAGCAGACACGGGACAGTCAGAGAGACCCAGTACTTC.

The rearrangement links TRBV19 to TRBJ1-2; TRBD1 might be the D (6 bases). Germline loops: CDR1 LNHDA, CDR2 SQIVND (reference sequence). The V end was cut by 4 bases, the J end by 3 bases, with 24 bases between. This CDR3 spans 18 amino acids. The CDR3 DNA follows: TGTGCCAGTAGTAGACTCCTAGGGAGGGGGGGCGACGACTATGGCTACACCTTC. Protein sequence: CASSRLLGRGGDDYGYTF.

J is TRBJ1-4 and V is TRBV6-6; D ambiguous. This CDR3 comprises 15 residues. The germline V gene has CDR1 MNHNY and CDR2 SVGAGI (reference sequence). V lost 2 bases, J lost 0 bases, and 7 bases lay in between. The DNA for the CDR3 is TGTGCCAGCAGTTACAGCGGGACAACTAATGAAAAACTGTTTTTT. Its protein product is CASSYSGTTNEKLFF.

This chain joins TRBV6-1 and TRBJ1-2; 9 nucleotides match TRBD1. CDR1 and CDR2 (germline): MNHNS, SASEGT. Trimming removed 1 base from V and 14 bases from J; junction bases left unmatched: 8. The CDR3 is 13 residues long. This chain's CDR3 is CASSEVPRDRVTF. The CDR3 region has the DNA TGTGCCAGCAGTGAAGTCCCCCGGGACAGGGTTACCTTC.

The V gene is TRBV7-2, the J gene TRBJ2-6; D uncertain. The CDR3 has 17 residues. Between the trimmed V and J ends, which lost 0 bases and 0 bases, there was a span of 9 bases. Germline CDR1 SGHTA, CDR2 FQGNSA. The CDR3 sequence is CASSLALFTSGANVLTF. DNA of the CDR3: TGTGCCAGCAGCTTAGCGCTCTTTACCTCTGGGGCCAACGTCCTGACTTTC.